The T cell receptor beta chain described here comes from a study of OX40 agonist ivuxolimab in advanced cancers. The wider study: Patients took ivuxolimab, an agonistic anti-OX40 (CD134) antibody. Among those treated, three patients had partial responses, one with hepatocellular carcinoma and two with cutaneous melanoma. Study-level points and caveats: Clonal expansion among partial responders at 0.1-3.0 mg/kg ranked near the lowest. CD8+ T cells were the subset that, on average, had more expanded clones than CD4+.

With respect to this clone: Its antigen is undetermined.

Generated by immunoSEQ multiplex PCR, the TCRdb table keeps only in-frame clones and is missing some. The table records 60,000 to 85,000 clones, around 87% of them present only once. V gave up 2 bases and J gave up 5 bases, with 10 bases separating them. The V gene's germline CDR1 is MNHNY and CDR2 SVGAGI (reference sequence). This CDR3 has 13 amino acids. The material sequenced was CD4+ or CD8+ T cells sorted from blood, taken in a trial of the OX40 agonist ivuxolimab. The chain has TRBV6-6 and TRBJ2-7; TRBD1 is a possible D gene (6 bases). This receptor was obtained from an adult with an advanced solid tumor such as melanoma, head and neck, liver or kidney cancer. The CDR3 nucleotides are TGTGCCAGCAGTTACCCGGACAGAAACGAGCAGTACTTC. Its translation: CASSYPDRNEQYF.